The sequence of this TCR beta chain was determined in a study of T cells in Graves' hyperthyroidism and ophthalmopathy. About the study: Peripheral blood was obtained at initial diagnosis, preceding any treatment.

General study results and limits: Most clonotypes expanded in the thyroid (above 0.001) were also present in blood.

Looked up from germline, CDR1 is MNHNS and CDR2 is SASEGT. Trimming removed 6 bases from V and 5 bases from J, with 16 bases in between. This CDR3 spans 14 amino acids. This clonotype has a count of ten or more. What it binds is not known. Patients counted as stable if ophthalmopathy did not develop within 18 months. Recently diagnosed hyperthyroidism of less than 2 months' duration affected patients aged 18 to 65. RNA transcripts served as the template for amplifying TCR beta CDR3 regions. HTBI primers were employed in a first-round RT-PCR of the TCR CDR3. TCRdb itself ran the multiplex PCR reads through MiXCR, one entry per CDR3 protein. The sample shows 350,000 to 400,000 distinct CDR3 sequences, about 16% of them seen only once.

Sequencing input: blood. V gene TRBV6-1 combines with J gene TRBJ2-5, with D uncertain. This clonotype was obtained from a woman in her 30s with Graves' hyperthyroidism. The CDR3 bases are TGTGCCAGCAGGAGGACGTTGGGCGAGGAGACCCAGTACTTC. It translates to CASRRTLGEETQYF.